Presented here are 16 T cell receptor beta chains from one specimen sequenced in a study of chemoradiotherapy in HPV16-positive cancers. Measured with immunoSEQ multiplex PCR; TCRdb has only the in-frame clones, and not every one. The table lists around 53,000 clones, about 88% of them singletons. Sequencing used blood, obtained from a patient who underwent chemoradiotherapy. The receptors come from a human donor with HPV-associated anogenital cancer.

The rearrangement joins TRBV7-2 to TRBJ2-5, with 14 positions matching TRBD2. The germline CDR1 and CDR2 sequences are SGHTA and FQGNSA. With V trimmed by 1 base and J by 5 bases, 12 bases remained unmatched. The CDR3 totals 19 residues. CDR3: CASSLEGSGLAGVLETQYF. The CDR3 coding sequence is TGTGCCAGCAGCTTAGAGGGGTCGGGACTAGCGGGAGTGTTGGAGACCCAGTACTTC.

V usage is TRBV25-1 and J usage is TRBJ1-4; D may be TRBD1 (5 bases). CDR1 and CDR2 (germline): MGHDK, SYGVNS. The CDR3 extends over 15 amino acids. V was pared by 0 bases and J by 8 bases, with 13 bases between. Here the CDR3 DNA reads TGTGCCAGCAGTGAATATAGGGGCCCGGAGGAAAAACTGTTTTTT. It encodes CASSEYRGPEEKLFF.

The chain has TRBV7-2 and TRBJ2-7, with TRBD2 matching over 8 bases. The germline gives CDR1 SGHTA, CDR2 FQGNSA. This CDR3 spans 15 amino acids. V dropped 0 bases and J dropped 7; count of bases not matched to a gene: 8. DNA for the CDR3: TGTGCCAGCAGCTTAGCTAGTAGCGGGGTAGGAGAGCAGTACTTC. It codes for CASSLASSGVGEQYF.

The CDR3 reads CASGEAGGYTF. The DNA for the CDR3 is TGTGCCAGCGGGGAGGCAGGAGGCTACACCTTC. The V call is TRBV6-1, the J call TRBJ1-2; D is ambiguous. This CDR3 contains 11 residues. With 8 bases removed from V and 8 bases from J, the gap between germline ends came to 12 bases. Germline assignment: CDR1 MNHNS and CDR2 SASEGT.

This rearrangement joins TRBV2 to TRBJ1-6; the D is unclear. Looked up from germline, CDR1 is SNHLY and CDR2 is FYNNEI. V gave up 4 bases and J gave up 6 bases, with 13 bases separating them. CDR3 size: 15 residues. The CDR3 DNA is TGTGCCAGCAGTGCCGACAAATTCGGTAATTCACCCCTCCACTTT. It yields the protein CASSADKFGNSPLHF.

DNA of the CDR3: TGTGCCAGCAGTCAAACCTACGAGCAGTACTTC. Translated, it gives CASSQTYEQYF. The chain has TRBV2 and TRBJ2-7, with unresolved D. The CDR3 contains 11 residues. Germline V lookup: CDR1 SNHLY, CDR2 FYNNEI. Trimming removed 5 bases at V and 2 bases at J, with 4 bases between. The whole variable domain, remainder taken from reference TRBV2 and TRBJ2-7, is EPEVTQTPSHQVTQMGQEVILRCVPISNHLYFYWYRQILGQKVEFLVSFYNNEISEKSEIFDDQFSVERPDGSNFTLKIRSTKLEDSAMYFCASSQTYEQYFGPGTRLTVT.

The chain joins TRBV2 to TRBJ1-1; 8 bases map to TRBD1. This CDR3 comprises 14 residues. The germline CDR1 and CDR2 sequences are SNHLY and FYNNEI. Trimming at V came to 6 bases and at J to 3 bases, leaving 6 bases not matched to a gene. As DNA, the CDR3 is TGTGCCAGCAGAGAACAGGGGGTGGACACTGAAGCTTTCTTT. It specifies CASREQGVDTEAFF. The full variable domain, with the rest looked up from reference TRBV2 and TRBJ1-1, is EPEVTQTPSHQVTQMGQEVILRCVPISNHLYFYWYRQILGQKVEFLVSFYNNEISEKSEIFDDQFSVERPDGSNFTLKIRSTKLEDSAMYFCASREQGVDTEAFFGQGTRLTVV.

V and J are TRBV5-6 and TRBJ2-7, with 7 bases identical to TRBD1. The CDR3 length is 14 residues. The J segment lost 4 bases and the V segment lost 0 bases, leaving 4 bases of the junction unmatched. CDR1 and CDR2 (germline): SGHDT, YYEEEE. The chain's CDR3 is CASSLVETGYEQYF. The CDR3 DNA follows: TGTGCCAGCAGCTTGGTAGAGACAGGGTACGAGCAGTACTTC.

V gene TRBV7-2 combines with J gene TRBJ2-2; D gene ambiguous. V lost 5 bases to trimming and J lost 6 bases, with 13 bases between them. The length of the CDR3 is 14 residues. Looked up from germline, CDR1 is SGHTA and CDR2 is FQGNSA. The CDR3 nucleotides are TGTGCCAGCAGCCGTGCGAGCGAGGCCGGGGAGCTGTTTTTT. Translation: CASSRASEAGELFF.

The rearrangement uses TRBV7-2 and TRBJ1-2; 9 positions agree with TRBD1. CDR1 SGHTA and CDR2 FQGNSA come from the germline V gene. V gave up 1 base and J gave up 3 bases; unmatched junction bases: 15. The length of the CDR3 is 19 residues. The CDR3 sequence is CASSLVHQGGTGLDYGYTF. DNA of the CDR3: TGTGCCAGCAGCTTAGTGCACCAGGGGGGGACAGGGTTAGACTATGGCTACACCTTC.

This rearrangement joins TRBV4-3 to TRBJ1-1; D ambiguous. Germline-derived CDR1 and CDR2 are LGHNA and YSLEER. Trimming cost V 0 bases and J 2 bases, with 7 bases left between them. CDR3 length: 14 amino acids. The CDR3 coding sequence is TGCGCCAGCAGCCAAGATAGAACAAACACTGAAGCTTTCTTT. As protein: CASSQDRTNTEAFF.

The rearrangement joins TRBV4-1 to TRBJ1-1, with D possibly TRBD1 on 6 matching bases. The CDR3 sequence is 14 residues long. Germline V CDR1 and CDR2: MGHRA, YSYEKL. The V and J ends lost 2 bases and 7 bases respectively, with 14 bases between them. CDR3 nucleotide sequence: TGCGCCAGCAGCCAAAAGGGGGGTAGGGATGAAGCTTTCTTT. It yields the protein CASSQKGGRDEAFF.

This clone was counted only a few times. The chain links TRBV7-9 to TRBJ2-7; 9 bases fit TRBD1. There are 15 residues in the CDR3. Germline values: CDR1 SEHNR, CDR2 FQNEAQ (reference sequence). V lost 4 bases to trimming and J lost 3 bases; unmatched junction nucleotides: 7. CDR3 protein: CASSSEQGASYEQYF. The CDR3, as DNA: TGTGCCAGCAGCTCAGAACAGGGGGCGAGCTACGAGCAGTACTTC.

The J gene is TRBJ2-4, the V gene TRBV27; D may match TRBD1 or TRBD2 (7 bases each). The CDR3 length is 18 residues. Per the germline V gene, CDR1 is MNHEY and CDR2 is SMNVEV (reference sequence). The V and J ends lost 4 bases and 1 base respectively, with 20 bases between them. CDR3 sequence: CASSSVMGGGAAKNIQYF. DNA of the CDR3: TGTGCCAGCAGTTCCGTCATGGGAGGGGGCGCCGCCAAAAACATTCAGTACTTC.

CDR3 in amino acids: CASSRGPSGAQETQYF. The DNA for the CDR3 is TGCGCCAGCAGCCGGGGACCGTCAGGCGCACAAGAGACCCAGTACTTC. This chain uses TRBV4-3 with TRBJ2-5; D may match TRBD1 or TRBD2 (5 bases each). V gave up 4 bases and J gave up 2 bases, with 17 bases separating them. There are 16 residues in the CDR3. Germline V CDR1 and CDR2: LGHNA, YSLEER.

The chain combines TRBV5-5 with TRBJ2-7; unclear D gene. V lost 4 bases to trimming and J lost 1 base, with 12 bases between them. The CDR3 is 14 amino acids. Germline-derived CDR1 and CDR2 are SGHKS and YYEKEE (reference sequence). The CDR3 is CASSPHLESYEQYF. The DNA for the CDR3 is TGTGCCAGCAGCCCGCACTTGGAGTCCTACGAGCAGTACTTC.